The T cell receptor beta chain under discussion was sequenced for a study of T cell responses to AZD1222 COVID-19 vaccine. Study-level information: Second-dose intervals of approximately 4 or approximately 12 weeks were pooled.

This CDR3 is 14 amino acids long. Trimming took off 11 bases at V and 6 bases at J, with 22 bases between the two ends. The germline V gene encodes CDR1 MDHEN and CDR2 SYDVKM. Produced via immunoSEQ multiplex PCR; TCRdb's table is partial and in-frame only. The sample lists fewer than 150,000 clones; about nine tenths were seen once. This clonotype originated in an adult in good health. The V and J genes are TRBV28 and TRBJ1-2; tentative D call: TRBD1 (5 bases). The material was peripheral blood, obtained on day 0 of AZD1222 vaccination. Written as DNA, the CDR3 is TGTGCCGGTTGTCGCCAGGGAAGTATGGATGGCTACACCTTC. It codes for CAGCRQGSMDGYTF.